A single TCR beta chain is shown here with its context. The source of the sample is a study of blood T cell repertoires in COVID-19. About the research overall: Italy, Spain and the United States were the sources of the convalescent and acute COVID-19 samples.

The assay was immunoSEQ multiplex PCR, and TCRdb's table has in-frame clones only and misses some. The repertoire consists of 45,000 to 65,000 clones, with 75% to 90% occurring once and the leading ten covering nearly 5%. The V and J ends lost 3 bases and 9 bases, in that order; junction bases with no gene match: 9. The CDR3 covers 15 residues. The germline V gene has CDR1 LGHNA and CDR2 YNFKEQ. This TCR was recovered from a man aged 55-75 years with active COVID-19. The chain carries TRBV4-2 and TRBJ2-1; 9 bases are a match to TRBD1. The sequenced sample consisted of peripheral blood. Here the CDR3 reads CASSHGDRAASEQFF. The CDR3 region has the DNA TGTGCCAGCAGCCACGGGGACAGGGCAGCGAGTGAGCAGTTCTTC.